What follows are 16 T cell receptor beta chains derived from one specimen sequenced in a study of blood T cell repertoires in COVID-19. The assay was immunoSEQ multiplex PCR, and TCRdb's table has in-frame clones only and misses some. The sample has more than 200,000 clones, more than 75% seen once. Sequencing was done on a sample of peripheral blood. The receptors were gathered from a woman older than 75 with COVID-19, enrolled during active disease.

The chain links TRBV5-4 to TRBJ2-7; TRBD1 matches 9 bases. CDR1 is SGHNT, CDR2 YYREEE, per germline (reference sequence). The CDR3 is 16 residues long. V lost 0 bases, J lost 5 bases, and 9 bases stayed unmatched. CDR3 residues: CASSLGGTGFLNEQYF. As DNA, the CDR3 is TGTGCCAGCAGCTTGGGGGGGACAGGGTTTTTGAACGAGCAGTACTTC.

This chain connects TRBV6-5 to TRBJ1-1, with TRBD1 matching 9 bases. The CDR3 totals 15 residues. CDR1 is MNHEY, CDR2 SVGAGI, per germline. The junction had 9 bases not matched to a gene; V was cut back by 6 bases and J by 4 bases. Written as DNA, the CDR3 is TGTGCCAGCAGCCCGGGACAGGGTACCCGCACTGAAGCTTTCTTT. It is translated as CASSPGQGTRTEAFF.

V is TRBV24-1 and J is TRBJ2-5; 8 nucleotides align to TRBD1. This CDR3 contains 16 residues. The J segment lost 3 bases and the V segment lost 1 base, leaving 6 bases of the junction unmatched. CDR1 and CDR2 (germline): KGHDR, SFDVKD. The CDR3 spells CATSDFGSTGEETQYF. CDR3 nucleotides: TGTGCCACCAGTGATTTTGGATCGACAGGGGAAGAGACCCAGTACTTC.

The chain links TRBV5-1 to TRBJ2-6; 7 bases fit TRBD1. V shed 2 bases and J 0 bases; nucleotides not matched to a gene: 14. CDR3 length: 20 residues. The germline gives CDR1 SGHRS, CDR2 YFSETQ. The CDR3 spells CASSLKNPQGSLSGANVLTF. The DNA for the CDR3 is TGCGCCAGCAGCTTAAAAAACCCACAGGGGTCCCTCTCTGGGGCCAACGTCCTGACTTTC.

The chain carries TRBV5-1 and TRBJ1-5; 7 nucleotides agree with TRBD1. V shed 0 bases and J 4 bases; nucleotides not matched to a gene: 4. The CDR3 is made up of 15 amino acids. Germline lookup yields CDR1 SGHRS and CDR2 YFSETQ. The CDR3 protein is CASSLGGTANQPQHF. CDR3 nucleotides: TGCGCCAGCAGCTTGGGCGGGACAGCTAATCAGCCCCAGCATTTT.

The rearrangement joins TRBV7-9 to TRBJ2-1, with 9 bases that match TRBD1. Germline values: CDR1 SEHNR, CDR2 FQNEAQ (reference sequence). The CDR3 is 15 residues long. The junction had 4 bases not matched to a gene; V was cut back by 3 bases and J by 4 bases. Written as DNA, the CDR3 is TGTGCCAGCAGCTTGGGGACAGGGCAGTACAATGAGCAGTTCTTC. Translation gives CASSLGTGQYNEQFF.

This sequence joins TRBV7-2 and TRBJ2-2; 7 bases align to TRBD1. Germline values: CDR1 SGHTA, CDR2 FQGNSA. CDR3 length: 13 residues. Trimming cost V 7 bases and J 5 bases; bases outside gene matches: 4. The CDR3 nucleotides read TGTGCCAGCATAAGGGGGCGAACCGGGGAGCTGTTTTTT. The encoded protein is CASIRGRTGELFF.

The V and J genes are TRBV21-1 and TRBJ2-7; the table gives TRBD1 as D, unverified against the DNA. TRBV21-1 is described as a pseudogene. There are 15 residues in the CDR3. The CDR3 coding sequence is TGTGCCAGCAAAAGGTGGCAGGGGGTTTATCACGAGCAGTACTTC. It yields the protein CASKRWQGVYHEQYF.

This rearrangement joins TRBV7-9 to TRBJ2-5, with 8 bases that match TRBD1. The germline CDR1 and CDR2 sequences are SEHNR and FQNEAQ (reference sequence). J gave up 5 bases and V 5 bases, and 7 bases lay outside the gene matches. The CDR3 has 14 amino acids. As DNA, the CDR3 is TGTGCCAGCAGCAAGCAGGGGGCGCGGGAGACCCAGTACTTC. Its protein is CASSKQGARETQYF. The variable domain in full, completed from reference TRBV7-9 and TRBJ2-5, reads DTGVSQNPRHKITKRGQNVTFRCDPISEHNRLYWYRQTLGQGPEFLTYFQNEAQLEKSRLLSDRFSAERPKGSFSTLEIQRTEQGDSAMYLCASSKQGARETQYFGPGTRLLVL.

The V gene is TRBV6-6, the J gene TRBJ1-2; 8 bases agree with TRBD1. The CDR3 runs to 12 residues. Germline V gene lookup returns CDR1 MNHNY and CDR2 SVGAGI (reference sequence). J lost 2 bases, V lost 9 bases, and 2 bases had no gene match. CDR3 nucleotide sequence: TGTGCCAGTTGGACAGGGAACTATGGCTACACCTTC. It yields the protein CASWTGNYGYTF.

The rearrangement uses TRBV7-2 and TRBJ2-1; perhaps TRBD2 as D (8 bases). CDR1 and CDR2 from the germline V gene are SGHTA and FQGNSA. The ends were cut back, 1 base at V and 9 bases at J, with 22 bases in the middle. The CDR3 length is 17 residues. In nucleotides, the CDR3 is TGTGCCAGCAGCTTAGGGTCCCTAGCGGGTCAGGGGGGTGAGCAGTTCTTC. Protein product: CASSLGSLAGQGGEQFF.

The chain is built from TRBV18 and TRBJ1-5; D may be TRBD1 (5 bases). This CDR3 has 14 residues. CDR1 is KGHSH and CDR2 is LQKENI in the germline V gene. The V and J ends lost 3 bases and 0 bases respectively, with 6 bases between them. In DNA form, the CDR3 reads TGTGCCAGCTCACCGACAGCTAGCAATCAGCCCCAGCATTTT. Its translation: CASSPTASNQPQHF.

The genes are TRBV24-1 and TRBJ2-1; TRBD1 aligns across 8 bases. The CDR3 runs 15 residues. The V gene end was trimmed by 2 bases and the J gene end by 9 bases; junction bases not matched to a gene: 8. The germline CDR1 and CDR2 sequences are KGHDR and SFDVKD. CDR3 DNA: TGTGCCACCAGTGATTCCCGGACAGGGAGGAGTGAGCAGTTCTTC. Translation gives CATSDSRTGRSEQFF.

Only one count was recorded for this clone. The rearrangement joins TRBV7-3 to TRBJ1-1; 10 nucleotides align to TRBD1. The CDR3 loop spans 15 amino acids. CDR1 and CDR2 from the germline V gene are SGHTA and FQGTGA. V gave up 3 bases and J gave up 8 bases; unmatched junction bases: 9. The CDR3 region is CASSLTGGQGGEAFF. The CDR3 nucleotides are TGTGCCAGCAGCTTGACAGGGGGCCAGGGTGGGGAAGCTTTCTTT. Combining the CDR3 with reference TRBV7-3 and TRBJ1-1 gives the whole variable domain GAGVSQTPSNKVTEKGKYVELRCDPISGHTALYWYRQSLGQGPEFLIYFQGTGAADDSGLPNDRFFAVRPEGSVSTLKIQRTERGDSAVYLCASSLTGGQGGEAFFGQGTRLTVV.

This clone was seen more than once but under ten times. V usage is TRBV19 and J usage is TRBJ1-2; D remains unclear. CDR3 length: 14 amino acids. The V and J ends lost 6 bases and 3 bases respectively, with 14 bases between them. Per the germline V gene, CDR1 is LNHDA and CDR2 is SQIVND (reference sequence). This CDR3 is CASRKVLGDYGYTF. The DNA for the CDR3 is TGTGCCAGTAGAAAGGTCCTCGGGGACTATGGCTACACCTTC. The full variable domain, its missing parts supplied by reference TRBV19 and TRBJ1-2, is DGGITQSPKYLFRKEGQNVTLSCEQNLNHDAMYWYRQDPGQGLRLIYYSQIVNDFQKGDIAEGYSVSREKKESFPLTVTSAQKNPTAFYLCASRKVLGDYGYTFGSGTRLTVV.

This clone counts as medium-sized. The V call is TRBV19, the J call TRBJ1-2; D is perhaps TRBD1 (6 bases). The germline CDR1 and CDR2 sequences are LNHDA and SQIVND (reference sequence). The CDR3 extends over 14 amino acids. V lost 7 bases to trimming and J lost 7 bases, with 19 bases between them. The CDR3 sequence is CASKGPRGVVGYTF. The CDR3 nucleotides are TGTGCCAGTAAGGGTCCCAGGGGTGTGGTTGGCTACACCTTC.